Shown below are 32 T cell receptor beta chains from a single sample sequenced in a study of blood T cell repertoires in COVID-19. Data came from immunoSEQ multiplex PCR; TCRdb stores just in-frame clones and leaves some out. Of tens of thousands of clones in the sample, approximately 91% were seen once. What was sequenced was peripheral blood. The source is a man between 60 and 75 years old with COVID-19, enrolled during active disease.

The V call is TRBV19, the J call TRBJ1-2, with 9 positions matching TRBD1. This CDR3 is 15 amino acids long. Losses at the gene ends were 6 bases for V and 4 bases for J; bases not matched to a gene: 9. The V gene's germline CDR1 is LNHDA and CDR2 SQIVND (reference sequence). The DNA of the CDR3 is TGTGCCAGTAGGACCCGTGGACAGGGGACCTATGGCTACACCTTC. Its protein product is CASRTRGQGTYGYTF.

This chain joins TRBV19 and TRBJ1-3; 10 bases are a match to TRBD1. The germline V gene has CDR1 LNHDA and CDR2 SQIVND (reference sequence). This CDR3 is 15 amino acids long. Losses at the gene ends were 7 bases for V and 1 base for J; bases not matched to a gene: 4. CDR3 DNA sequence: TGTGCCAGTACCGGGACAGGGGAGTCTGGAAACACCATATATTTT. It yields the protein CASTGTGESGNTIYF. Full variable domain (missing parts from reference TRBV19 and TRBJ1-3): DGGITQSPKYLFRKEGQNVTLSCEQNLNHDAMYWYRQDPGQGLRLIYYSQIVNDFQKGDIAEGYSVSREKKESFPLTVTSAQKNPTAFYLCASTGTGESGNTIYFGEGSWLTVV.

This chain links TRBV11-1 with TRBJ2-3, with 8 nucleotides matching TRBD2. V trimming: 2 bases; J trimming: 6 bases; junction bases outside the gene matches: 4. The CDR3 has 14 amino acids. CDR1 is SGHAT and CDR2 is FQDESV in the germline V gene (reference sequence). The CDR3 protein is CASSLSGRRDTQYF. The CDR3 DNA reads as TGTGCCAGCAGCTTAAGCGGGAGAAGGGATACGCAGTATTTT.

The chain recombines TRBV7-9 with TRBJ2-1, with 8 nucleotides matching TRBD1. The V gene's germline CDR1 is SEHNR and CDR2 FQNEAQ (reference sequence). V lost 5 bases and J lost 0; bases outside the gene matches: 3. This CDR3 is built from 15 residues. CDR3 region: CASSTGTGSYNEQFF. In DNA, the CDR3 is TGTGCCAGCAGCACCGGGACAGGCTCCTACAATGAGCAGTTCTTC.

V is TRBV30 and J is TRBJ2-1; possible D gene TRBD1, 5 bases. This CDR3 comprises 15 residues. V lost 0 bases, J lost 5 bases, and 14 bases lay in between. CDR1 and CDR2 (germline): GTSNPN, SVGIG (reference sequence). The CDR3 nucleotides are TGTGCCTGGAGTGTACGCAGGGTTATGGACAATGAGCAGTTCTTC. This sequence encodes CAWSVRRVMDNEQFF.

V usage is TRBV19 and J usage is TRBJ2-3; 11 bases line up with TRBD2. J was trimmed by 2 bases and V by 9 bases; bases with no gene match: 7. CDR1 is LNHDA, CDR2 SQIVND, per germline (reference sequence). The CDR3 has 15 amino acids. The CDR3 sequence: CASSQLAGATDTQYF. CDR3 in DNA: TGTGCCAGCAGTCAACTAGCGGGAGCCACAGATACGCAGTATTTT.

The chain is built from TRBV19 and TRBJ1-5, with TRBD1 matching 8 bases. With V trimmed by 8 bases and J by 1 base, 10 bases remained unmatched. The CDR3 has 16 residues. Germline CDR1 and CDR2: LNHDA and SQIVND (reference sequence). In nucleotides, the CDR3 is TGTGCCAGTGCCCCCAGGGGGCGCATAAGCAATCAGCCCCAGCATTTT. Protein: CASAPRGRISNQPQHF.

This clone was found once. This chain connects TRBV3-1 (or the pseudogene TRBV3-2) to TRBJ2-7; 8 bases are shared with TRBD2. The CDR3 runs to 15 residues. The germline V gene encodes CDR1 LGHDT and CDR2 YNNKEL (reference sequence). Unmatched junction bases numbered 10, after V lost 4 bases and J lost 5 bases. This CDR3 reads CASSPFLSGGDEQYF. In nucleotides, the CDR3 is TGTGCCAGCAGCCCATTCCTATCGGGAGGGGACGAGCAGTACTTC.

The V and J genes are TRBV18 and TRBJ2-3; 14 bases map to TRBD2. CDR3 length: 15 amino acids. The V and J ends lost 1 base and 6 bases, in that order; junction bases with no gene match: 0. CDR1 and CDR2 from the germline V gene are KGHSH and LQKENI. The CDR3 sequence: CASSPRLAGGDTQYF. CDR3 nucleotide sequence: TGTGCCAGCTCACCACGACTAGCGGGAGGGGATACGCAGTATTTT.

J is TRBJ1-1 and V is TRBV7-2; tentative D call: TRBD1 (5 bases). Germline V gene data show CDR1 as SGHTA and CDR2 as FQGNSA. Trimming removed 5 bases from V and 1 base from J, with 8 bases in between. This CDR3 region has 13 residues. CDR3 region: CASSKDTNTEAFF. The CDR3 bases are TGTGCCAGCAGCAAGGACACGAACACTGAAGCTTTCTTT.

This chain joins TRBV28 and TRBJ1-3; TRBD1 matches 7 bases. CDR3 length equals 15 residues. Germline assignment: CDR1 MDHEN and CDR2 SYDVKM. V was clipped by 6 bases and J by 4 bases; unmatched bases: 9. CDR3 residues: CASRQGSLRGNTIYF. The CDR3 DNA is TGTGCCAGCAGACAGGGGTCTTTGAGGGGAAACACCATATATTTT.

Of note for this clone: One end of the junction is discordant with germline, which a read error may explain. Other nucleotide sequences in the sample specify the same CDR3. The CDR3 nucleotides are TGTGCTAGCAGCTTAGCGGGCCTCACCGGGGAGCTGTTTTTT. This codes for CASSLAGLTGELFF. V usage is TRBV7-7 and J usage is TRBJ2-2, with TRBD2 identical over 7 bases. This CDR3 spans 14 amino acids. From germline, CDR1 is SSHAT and CDR2 FNYEAQ (reference sequence).

V usage is TRBV6-5 and J usage is TRBJ1-2, with D perhaps TRBD1 (6 bases). This CDR3 has 15 amino acids. The V gene lost 0 bases and the J gene lost 6 bases, with 14 bases spanning the gap. CDR1 is MNHEY and CDR2 is SVGAGI in the germline V gene. The CDR3 reads CASSYSFHRVDGYTF. CDR3 nucleotides: TGTGCCAGCAGTTACTCGTTCCACAGGGTTGATGGCTACACCTTC.

The rearrangement joins TRBV11-3 to TRBJ1-6; the D is unclear. V dropped 2 bases and J dropped 7 bases, with 12 bases sitting between them. Looked up from germline, CDR1 is SGHNT and CDR2 is YENEEA. CDR3 length: 15 residues. The CDR3 bases are TGTGCCAGCAGCTTAATGGTGGGCCTCAATTCACCCCTCCACTTT. Translation gives CASSLMVGLNSPLHF.

The chain employs TRBV5-1 and TRBJ2-1; 12 bases agree with TRBD2. With 0 bases clipped from V and 13 bases from J, the junction kept 2 bases outside the gene matches. Per the germline V gene, CDR1 is SGHRS and CDR2 is YFSETQ. This CDR3 has 13 residues. The CDR3 is CASSLGLAGDQFF. The CDR3 coding sequence is TGCGCCAGCAGCTTGGGACTAGCGGGAGATCAGTTCTTC.

J is TRBJ2-2 and V is TRBV9, with TRBD1 identical over 10 bases. With V trimmed by 4 bases and J by 5 bases, 14 bases remained unmatched. The CDR3 is 18 amino acids. Germline V gene sequence: CDR1 SGDLS, CDR2 YYNGEE. The CDR3 coding sequence is TGTGCCAGCAGCTTAAGTACCTCCGGACAGGGGGTTACCGGGGAGCTGTTTTTT. The encoded protein is CASSLSTSGQGVTGELFF.

The chain links TRBV11-3 to TRBJ1-1, with D perhaps TRBD1 (5 bases). The CDR3 length is 16 residues. Per the germline V gene, CDR1 is SGHNT and CDR2 is YENEEA. The V and J ends lost 4 bases and 3 bases respectively, with 18 bases between them. CDR3 residues: CASSSLLGAWDTEAFF. The CDR3 DNA reads TGTGCCAGCAGCTCCCTCTTAGGGGCGTGGGACACTGAAGCTTTCTTT.

This chain joins TRBV19 and TRBJ1-3; 8 positions match TRBD1. The ends lost 4 bases at V and 0 bases at J; junction bases unmatched: 5. The CDR3 extends over 16 amino acids. Per germline, CDR1 LNHDA and CDR2 SQIVND (reference sequence). The CDR3 is CASSTPDRGSGNTIYF. For the CDR3, the DNA is TGTGCCAGTAGTACCCCTGACAGGGGCTCTGGAAACACCATATATTTT.

The rearrangement links TRBV4-3 to TRBJ1-2, with 7 bases that match TRBD1. The trim removed 0 bases at V and 3 bases at J, leaving 1 base unmatched. CDR3 length equals 14 residues. Germline V gene data show CDR1 as LGHNA and CDR2 as YSLEER. The CDR3 sequence: CASSQDTGDYGYTF. The CDR3 DNA reads as TGCGCCAGCAGCCAAGATACAGGGGACTATGGCTACACCTTC.

This clone was seen only once. The J gene is TRBJ1-4, the V gene TRBV5-6; D is perhaps TRBD1 (6 bases). The CDR3 sequence is 14 residues long. V lost 3 bases and J 5 bases, leaving 11 bases between the germline ends. Germline V lookup: CDR1 SGHDT, CDR2 YYEEEE. Here the CDR3 DNA reads TGTGCCAGCAGCTCACGGGACAAAAATGAAAAACTGTTTTTT. Translated: CASSSRDKNEKLFF.

The chain carries TRBV5-1 and TRBJ1-2, with a weak D call TRBD1 (6 bases). CDR1 SGHRS and CDR2 YFSETQ come from the germline V gene. The CDR3 totals 13 residues. V was trimmed by 5 bases and J by 1 base, leaving 9 bases between them. Written as DNA, the CDR3 is TGCGCCAGCAGTAACAGGGATAACTATGGCTACACCTTC. As protein: CASSNRDNYGYTF.

V and J are TRBV5-4 and TRBJ2-7; D is perhaps TRBD1 (5 bases). This CDR3 is built from 14 residues. Trimming shortened V by 4 bases and J by 5 bases, and 16 bases separated the two germline ends. The germline gives CDR1 SGHNT, CDR2 YYREEE (reference sequence). In nucleotides, the CDR3 is TGTGCCAGCAGCCCCCCCCAGGGTTGGAACGAGCAGTACTTC. Translated, it gives CASSPPQGWNEQYF.

V and J are TRBV28 and TRBJ1-5, with D perhaps TRBD1 (5 bases). The CDR3 totals 15 residues. Germline CDR1 and CDR2: MDHEN and SYDVKM. Trimming removed 8 bases at V and 3 bases at J, with 17 bases between. DNA of the CDR3: TGTGCCAGCCATGGGAGGGACGGAAACAATCAGCCCCAGCATTTT. Translated: CASHGRDGNNQPQHF.

V and J are TRBV9 and TRBJ1-1; no clear D gene. The germline V gene has CDR1 SGDLS and CDR2 YYNGEE. The CDR3 is 14 residues long. Trimming pared 0 bases from V and 0 bases from J, leaving 6 bases between. This CDR3 reads CASSVESMNTEAFF. CDR3 nucleotides: TGTGCCAGCAGCGTAGAGAGTATGAACACTGAAGCTTTCTTT.

The rearrangement joins TRBV6-4 to TRBJ1-5, with TRBD1 matching 11 bases. Trimming at V came to 5 bases and at J to 6 bases, leaving 9 bases not matched to a gene. CDR1 and CDR2 (germline): MRHNA, SNTAGT. The CDR3 runs 16 residues. CDR3 amino acids: CASSPSPGQGGQPQHF. The DNA for the CDR3 is TGTGCCAGCAGTCCGTCTCCGGGACAGGGGGGTCAGCCCCAGCATTTT.

The chain joins TRBV12-3 or TRBV12-4 to TRBJ1-1; 7 bases align to TRBD1. The V gene end was trimmed by 10 bases and the J gene end by 1 base; junction bases not matched to a gene: 6. The CDR3 spans 13 residues. This CDR3 reads CATLQGTNTEAFF. For the CDR3, the DNA is TGTGCCACCTTACAGGGGACGAACACTGAAGCTTTCTTT.

The rearrangement links TRBV25-1 to TRBJ1-2; D not certain. V was cut by 4 bases and J by 2 bases, with 8 bases left in between. The germline V gene encodes CDR1 MGHDK and CDR2 SYGVNS. This CDR3 spans 13 amino acids. Written as DNA, the CDR3 is TGTGCCAGCAGTGTTGGCGGGAACTATGGCTACACCTTC. Amino acid sequence: CASSVGGNYGYTF.

This rearrangement joins TRBV6-5 to TRBJ1-1; no clear D gene. The germline V gene has CDR1 MNHEY and CDR2 SVGAGI. V was shortened by 0 bases and J by 6 bases, with 11 bases between the two germline ends. The CDR3 totals 14 residues. The CDR3 reads CASSYSRVVAEAFF. The CDR3 region has the DNA TGTGCCAGCAGTTACTCGAGAGTGGTAGCTGAAGCTTTCTTT.

The V gene is TRBV10-1, the J gene TRBJ1-2; 10 nucleotides line up with TRBD1. V trimming: 6 bases; J trimming: 6 bases; junction bases outside the gene matches: 19. Germline assignment: CDR1 WNHNN and CDR2 SYGVQD (reference sequence). This CDR3 spans 18 amino acids. CDR3 in amino acids: CASSPLRQGALVSNGYTF. The CDR3 DNA follows: TGCGCCAGCAGCCCCCTAAGACAGGGGGCGCTTGTCTCGAATGGCTACACCTTC.

Here the CDR3 reads CASSAGGGGKGQPQHF. CDR3 DNA sequence: TGTGCCAGCAGTGCCGGAGGAGGGGGCAAGGGTCAGCCCCAGCATTTT. The J gene is TRBJ1-5, the V gene TRBV2, with TRBD1 matching 7 bases. The CDR3 loop spans 16 amino acids. V trimming: 4 bases; J trimming: 6 bases; junction bases outside the gene matches: 12. Germline CDR1 is SNHLY and CDR2 is FYNNEI.

In this sample, this clone turned up a few times. V usage is TRBV19 and J usage is TRBJ2-2; 7 bases match TRBD1. V dropped 1 base and J dropped 0; count of bases not matched to a gene: 2. From germline, CDR1 is LNHDA and CDR2 SQIVND (reference sequence). This CDR3 contains 16 residues. DNA for the CDR3: TGTGCCAGTAGTATAGGTGGGACAGCGAACACCGGGGAGCTGTTTTTT. Protein: CASSIGGTANTGELFF.

The chain couples TRBV29-1 to TRBJ1-2; D is undetermined. V was cut by 3 bases and J by 8 bases, with 7 bases left in between. CDR1 is SQVTM, CDR2 ANQGSEA, per germline. The CDR3 spans 10 residues. CDR3 nucleotides: TGCAGCGTTGACGAGGGAGGCTACACCTTC. Translation: CSVDEGGYTF.